This section outlines one TCR beta chain sequence together with its context. What it binds is unknown. The data were obtained in a study of T cells after yellow fever vaccination. Study-wide context: Fractions with few cells were prepared using SMART-Seq v4 Ultra Low Input. Findings of the study overall: Once the booster was given, most primary-vaccination clones reappeared, at just under 98% for CD4 and 88% for CD8.

Template switching by 5'RACE produced TCR cDNA, adding a universal primer site and UMIs. TCRdb re-called the 5' RACE reads with MiXCR, one entry per CDR3 protein. The sample lists approximately 600,000 distinct CDR3 sequences, 9% to 15% occurring once. This receptor was identified in a man younger than 40 who received the YFV17D yellow fever vaccine. The material sequenced was PBMCs, taken on the day of the yellow fever booster vaccination.

CDR3 in DNA: TGTGCCAGCGGTCTAGCGGGCAGTGAAAAACTGTTTTTT. Translated: CASGLAGSEKLFF. The chain uses TRBV7-9 and TRBJ1-4; no clear D. The CDR3 consists of 13 residues. Germline lookup yields CDR1 SEHNR and CDR2 FQNEAQ (reference sequence). The V gene lost 8 bases and the J gene lost 7 bases, with 14 bases spanning the gap.